This is a list of T cell receptor beta chains from one sample in a study of shared clonotypes between healthy human individuals. Sequencing was performed with immunoSEQ multiplex PCR; in TCRdb, only in-frame clones are kept and a portion is missing. Of approximately 740,000 clones in the sample, around 92% were seen once. Specimen: naive CD8+ T cells sorted from blood. These receptors all stem from a man younger than 45 in good health. CDR3s include the opening cysteine and the closing phenylalanine or tryptophan. The D gene is left open where the match is weak. Only part of the rows carry a size: once, few, many, or a class if the clone is expanded.

>-|TRBJ2-7|-|TRBV4-3
CASSQGHTDGRLAGEQYF
TGCGCCAGCAGCCAAGGACACACCGACGGGCGACTCGCGGGAGAGCAGTACTTC
>-|TRBJ2-5|TRBD1|TRBV29-1
CSVDRGSEETQYF
TGCAGCGTTGACAGGGGGTCTGAAGAGACCCAGTACTTC
>-|TRBJ2-7|-|TRBV10-1
CASSEFAGRAYEQYF
TGCGCCAGCAGTGAATTTGCGGGACGAGCCTACGAGCAGTACTTC
>-|TRBJ2-7|-|TRBV6-6
CASNQSPGSAHEQYF
TGTGCCAGCAACCAGTCACCCGGGAGCGCCCACGAGCAGTACTTC
>-|TRBJ2-1|-|TRBV7-2
CASSLYGVTFEQFF
TGTGCCAGCAGCTTATATGGGGTGACATTTGAGCAGTTCTTC
>-|TRBJ2-3|-|TRBV7-2
CASSSDSPTDTQYF
TGTGCCAGCAGCTCGGACAGCCCCACAGATACGCAGTATTTT
>-|TRBJ2-7|-|TRBV30
CAWGGQLTSYEQYF
TGTGCCTGGGGGGGGCAGTTGACCTCCTACGAGCAGTACTTC
>-|TRBJ1-1|-|TRBV7-7
CASSPLDLGTEAFF
TGTGCCAGCAGCCCTCTTGACCTGGGCACTGAAGCTTTCTTT
>-|TRBJ2-2|TRBD2|TRBV14
CASSRGRAWAGELFF
TGTGCCAGCAGCCGCGGGAGGGCCTGGGCCGGGGAGCTGTTTTTT
>-|TRBJ2-7|TRBD1|TRBV2
CASSGPGQDPSYEQYF
TGTGCCAGCAGTGGCCCCGGACAGGACCCAAGTTACGAGCAGTACTTC
>-|TRBJ2-7|TRBD1|TRBV9
CASSASAGTGHYEQYF
TGTGCCAGCAGCGCGAGTGCCGGGACAGGGCACTACGAGCAGTACTTC
>-|TRBJ2-7|-|TRBV4-1
CASSQGGRLYEQYF
TGCGCCAGCAGCCAGGGTGGCAGACTTTACGAGCAGTACTTC
>once|TRBJ2-1|-|TRBV10-3
CAISEPSLRHNEQFF
TGTGCCATCAGTGAGCCCTCCCTCAGGCACAATGAGCAGTTCTTC
>-|TRBJ2-2|TRBD2|TRBV4-1
CASSQEVVAGVGGELFF
TGCGCCAGCAGCCAAGAAGTGGTAGCGGGAGTGGGCGGGGAGCTGTTTTTT
>-|TRBJ1-1|-|TRBV6-6
CVIDGYTEAFF
TGTGTTATAGACGGCTACACTGAAGCTTTCTTT
>-|TRBJ1-5|TRBD1|TRBV19
CASRDSPLYSNQPQHF
TGTGCCAGCCGGGACAGTCCGCTATATAGCAATCAGCCCCAGCATTTT
>-|TRBJ2-7|TRBD2|TRBV5-6
CASSLLAGGSLNYEQYF
TGTGCCAGCAGCTTACTAGCGGGAGGGTCTTTAAACTACGAGCAGTACTTC
>-|TRBJ2-1|TRBD2|TRBV7-9
CASSSPQWASGRGDEQFF
TGTGCCAGCAGCTCTCCGCAATGGGCTAGCGGGAGAGGAGATGAGCAGTTCTTC